A single sample gave rise to the 12 T cell receptor beta chains below, sequenced in a study of blood T cell repertoires in COVID-19. Method: immunoSEQ multiplex PCR; TCRdb's copy keeps in-frame clones and lacks some. Of approximately 170,000 clones in the sample, around 79% were seen once. Sequenced input: PBMCs or T cells enriched from blood (not recorded which). The receptors shown here come from a woman aged 70 to 79 in a cohort exposed to, infected with or recovered from COVID-19 (not recorded which).

The rearrangement uses TRBV28 and TRBJ2-7; perhaps TRBD1 as D (5 bases). From germline, CDR1 is MDHEN and CDR2 SYDVKM. The CDR3 totals 13 residues. V was cut by 3 bases and J by 4 bases, with 10 bases left in between. The CDR3 region has the DNA TGTGCCAGCAGTTTGGGCAGGGAATACGAGCAGTACTTC. Encoded protein: CASSLGREYEQYF.

The chain uses TRBV7-9 and TRBJ2-1, with D hard to call. V shed 6 bases and J shed 5 bases, with 8 bases lying between them. Germline-derived CDR1 and CDR2 are SEHNR and FQNEAQ (reference sequence). The CDR3 consists of 12 residues. The CDR3 here is CASSLDNNEQFF. CDR3 nucleotide sequence: TGTGCCAGCAGTCTTGACAACAATGAGCAGTTCTTC.

This sequence joins TRBV5-1 and TRBJ2-3, with D maybe TRBD1 (7 bases). In germline, CDR1 is SGHRS, CDR2 YFSETQ. V was trimmed by 1 base and J by 0 bases, leaving 9 bases between them. The CDR3 contains 15 residues. The CDR3 DNA reads TGCGCCAGCAGCTTGCCAGGGGGGAGCACAGATACGCAGTATTTT. Amino acids: CASSLPGGSTDTQYF.

The rearrangement links TRBV9 to TRBJ1-2; no clear D. This CDR3 has 16 residues. Germline-derived CDR1 and CDR2 are SGDLS and YYNGEE. Deletions cut 2 bases from V and 4 bases from J, with 18 bases between. The CDR3 bases are TGTGCCAGCAGCGTCGGCGGGCAGGTGGGAGGCTATGGCTACACCTTC. It yields the protein CASSVGGQVGGYGYTF.

In its sample, this clone was seen a few times. This chain uses TRBV6-5 with TRBJ1-1, with a possible D match to TRBD1 (6 bases). Germline assignment: CDR1 MNHEY and CDR2 SVGAGI. The CDR3 runs 13 residues. The V and J ends lost 7 bases and 5 bases respectively, with 14 bases between them. This CDR3 is CASTSGVRTEAFF. The CDR3 DNA reads as TGTGCCAGCACTTCAGGGGTACGGACTGAAGCTTTCTTT.

This clone was observed a few times. V gene TRBV11-3 combines with J gene TRBJ1-4; D is possibly TRBD1 (6 bases). V lost 4 bases to trimming and J lost 8 bases, with 14 bases between them. Germline V gives CDR1 SGHNT, CDR2 YENEEA. The CDR3 runs to 14 residues. The CDR3 DNA sequence: TGTGCCAGCAGCTCCACAGGGATCCAGGAAAAACTGTTTTTT. It yields the protein CASSSTGIQEKLFF.

This clone was seen many times. This chain connects TRBV7-9 to TRBJ1-5; D ambiguous. The V end was cut by 3 bases, the J end by 6 bases, with 9 bases between. CDR1 and CDR2 from the germline V gene are SEHNR and FQNEAQ (reference sequence). The CDR3 is 13 residues long. The CDR3 protein is CASSFGEGQPQHF. The CDR3 DNA is TGTGCCAGCAGCTTTGGAGAGGGTCAGCCCCAGCATTTT.

The V gene is TRBV24-1, the J gene TRBJ1-1; D is perhaps TRBD1 (5 bases). This CDR3 spans 14 amino acids. The V end was cut by 9 bases, the J end by 2 bases, with 15 bases between. In germline, CDR1 is KGHDR, CDR2 SFDVKD. CDR3 in DNA: TGTGCCACCCGCCAGGGAGGGGCTAACACTGAAGCTTTCTTT. This translates into CATRQGGANTEAFF.

The V gene is TRBV6-5, the J gene TRBJ1-1, with TRBD1 as a possible D gene (6 bases). Looked up from germline, CDR1 is MNHEY and CDR2 is SVGAGI. Trimming stripped 8 bases from V and 3 bases from J, with 16 bases between. CDR3 length equals 14 residues. The CDR3 sequence: CASRNRDRHTEAFF. In DNA, the CDR3 is TGTGCCAGCCGCAACAGGGATCGGCACACTGAAGCTTTCTTT.

This chain connects TRBV5-1 to TRBJ2-2; TRBD1 matches at 8 bases. Germline V gene data show CDR1 as SGHRS and CDR2 as YFSETQ. The CDR3 contains 16 residues. J lost 7 bases, V lost 3 bases, and 11 bases had no gene match. CDR3 loop: CASSSYGQGVSGELFF. In DNA, the CDR3 is TGCGCCAGCAGCTCCTACGGACAGGGAGTTAGCGGGGAGCTGTTTTTT.

This clone has only one observation. The rearrangement joins TRBV27 to TRBJ2-1, with 14 positions matching TRBD2. CDR1 is MNHEY, CDR2 SMNVEV, per germline (reference sequence). J was trimmed by 9 bases and V by 3 bases; bases with no gene match: 1. The CDR3 covers 14 residues. For the CDR3, the DNA is TGTGCCAGCAGTTTTGGACTAGCGGGAGGTGAGCAGTTCTTC. This encodes CASSFGLAGGEQFF.

V is TRBV7-2 and J is TRBJ2-7; TRBD2 matches 8 bases. The CDR3 is 15 residues long. With V trimmed by 6 bases and J by 5 bases, 12 bases remained unmatched. Looked up from germline, CDR1 is SGHTA and CDR2 is FQGNSA. The CDR3 loop reads CASRISAGDFNEQYF. In DNA, the CDR3 is TGTGCCAGCAGGATATCAGCGGGGGACTTTAACGAGCAGTACTTC.